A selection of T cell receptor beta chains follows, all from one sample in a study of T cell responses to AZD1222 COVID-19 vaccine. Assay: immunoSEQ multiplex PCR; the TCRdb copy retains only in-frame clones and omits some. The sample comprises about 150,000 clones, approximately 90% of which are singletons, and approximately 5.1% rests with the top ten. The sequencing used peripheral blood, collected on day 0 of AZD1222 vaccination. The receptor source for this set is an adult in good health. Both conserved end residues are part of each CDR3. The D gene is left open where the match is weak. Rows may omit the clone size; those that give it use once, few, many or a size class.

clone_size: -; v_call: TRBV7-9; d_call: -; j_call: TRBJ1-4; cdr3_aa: CASTQSGILRSNEKLFF; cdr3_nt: TGTGCCAGCACCCAATCGGGTATCCTAAGAAGCAATGAAAAACTGTTTTTT
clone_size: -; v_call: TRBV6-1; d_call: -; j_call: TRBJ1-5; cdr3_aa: CASSDGGYSNQPQHF; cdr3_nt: TGTGCCAGCAGTGATGGGGGTTATAGCAATCAGCCCCAGCATTTT
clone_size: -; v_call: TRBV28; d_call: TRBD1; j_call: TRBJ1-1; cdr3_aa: CASSSPGQGTEAFF; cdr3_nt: TGTGCCAGCAGTTCCCCGGGACAGGGGACTGAAGCTTTCTTT
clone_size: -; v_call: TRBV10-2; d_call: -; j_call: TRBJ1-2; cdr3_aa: CASSEQGYYGYTF; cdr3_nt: TGCGCCAGCAGTGAACAGGGCTACTATGGCTACACCTTC
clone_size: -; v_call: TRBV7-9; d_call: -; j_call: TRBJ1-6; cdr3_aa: CASSSMDSRNSPLHF; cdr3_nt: TGTGCCAGCAGCTCGATGGACAGTAGAAATTCACCCCTCCACTTT
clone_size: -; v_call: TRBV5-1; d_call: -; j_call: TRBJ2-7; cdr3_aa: CASSLAGSYEQYF; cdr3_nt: TGCGCCAGCAGCTTGGCGGGCTCCTACGAGCAGTACTTC
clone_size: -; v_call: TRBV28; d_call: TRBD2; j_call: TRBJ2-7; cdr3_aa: CASSLLGGVEQYF; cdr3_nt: TGTGCCAGCAGTTTACTTGGGGGGGTTGAGCAGTACTTC
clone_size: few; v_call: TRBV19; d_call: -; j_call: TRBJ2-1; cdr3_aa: CASSIPGVADYNEQFF; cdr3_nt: TGTGCCAGTAGTATCCCCGGGGTAGCGGACTACAATGAGCAGTTCTTC
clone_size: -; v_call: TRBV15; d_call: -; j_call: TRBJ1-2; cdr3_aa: CATSRDQGGVTGYTF; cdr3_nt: TGTGCCACCAGCAGAGATCAGGGAGGGGTCACCGGCTACACCTTC
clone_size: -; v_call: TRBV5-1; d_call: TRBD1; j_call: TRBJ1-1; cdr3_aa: CASSFTGETEAFF; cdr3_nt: TGCGCCAGCAGCTTCACAGGGGAAACTGAAGCTTTCTTT
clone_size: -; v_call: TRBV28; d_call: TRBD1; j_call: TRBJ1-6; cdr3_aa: CASWTGNNNSPLHF; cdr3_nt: TGTGCCAGTTGGACAGGGAATAATAATTCACCCCTCCACTTT
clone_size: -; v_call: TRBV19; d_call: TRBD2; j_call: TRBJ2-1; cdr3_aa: CASKKAGGSHNEQFF; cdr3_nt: TGTGCCAGTAAAAAGGCGGGAGGGTCCCACAATGAGCAGTTCTTC
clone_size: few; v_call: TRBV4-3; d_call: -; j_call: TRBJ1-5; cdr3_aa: CASSQGALGSNQPQHF; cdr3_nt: TGCGCCAGCAGCCAAGGGGCCCTGGGCAGCAATCAGCCCCAGCATTTT
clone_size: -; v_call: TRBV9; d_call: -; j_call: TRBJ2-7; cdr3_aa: CASSVGPTSYEQYF; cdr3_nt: TGTGCCAGCAGCGTAGGACCGACTTCCTACGAGCAGTACTTC
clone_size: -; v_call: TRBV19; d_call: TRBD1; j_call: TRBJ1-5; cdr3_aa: CASRDRNQPQHF; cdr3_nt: TGTGCCAGTAGGGACAGGAATCAGCCCCAGCATTTT
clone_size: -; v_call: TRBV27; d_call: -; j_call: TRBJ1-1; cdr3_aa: CASSSHVRTEAFF; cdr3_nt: TGTGCCAGCAGTTCCCATGTAAGGACTGAAGCTTTCTTT
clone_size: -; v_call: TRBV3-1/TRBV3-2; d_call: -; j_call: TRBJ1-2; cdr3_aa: CASSQQGYSGYTF; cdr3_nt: TGTGCCAGCAGCCAACAGGGGTACTCTGGCTACACCTTC
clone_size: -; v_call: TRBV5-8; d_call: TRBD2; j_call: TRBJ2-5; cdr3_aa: CASSHGEGDARETQYF; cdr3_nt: TGTGCCAGCAGCCACGGGGAGGGAGATGCGCGAGAGACCCAGTACTTC
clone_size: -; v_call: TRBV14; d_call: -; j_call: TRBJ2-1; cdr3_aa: CASSQVWNNQFF; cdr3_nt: TGTGCCAGCAGCCAAGTCTGGAACAATCAGTTCTTC
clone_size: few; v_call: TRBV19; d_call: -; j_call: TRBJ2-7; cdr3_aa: CASAVKAVYEQYF; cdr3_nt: TGTGCCAGTGCAGTAAAAGCCGTCTACGAGCAGTACTTC
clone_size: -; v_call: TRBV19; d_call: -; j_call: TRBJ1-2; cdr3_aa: CASSIQLGTRHRINYGYTF; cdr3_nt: TGTGCCAGTAGTATTCAGCTAGGAACGCGGCATCGGATTAACTATGGCTACACCTTC
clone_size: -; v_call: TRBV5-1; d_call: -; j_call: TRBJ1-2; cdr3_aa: CASSPGQYGYTF; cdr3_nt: TGCGCCAGCAGCCCCGGACAGTATGGCTACACCTTC
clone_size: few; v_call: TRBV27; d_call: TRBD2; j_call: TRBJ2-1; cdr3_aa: CASSLFGPSGRRSSYNEQFF; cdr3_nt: TGTGCCAGCAGTTTATTTGGTCCTAGCGGGAGGCGAAGCTCCTACAATGAGCAGTTCTTC
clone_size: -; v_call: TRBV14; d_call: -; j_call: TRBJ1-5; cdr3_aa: CASSQDSGQPQHF; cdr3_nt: TGTGCCAGCAGCCAAGATTCGGGTCAGCCCCAGCATTTT
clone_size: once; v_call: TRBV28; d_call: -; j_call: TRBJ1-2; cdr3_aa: CASSSLLFPYGYTF; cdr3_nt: TGTGCCAGCAGTTCCCTCCTATTTCCTTATGGCTACACCTTC
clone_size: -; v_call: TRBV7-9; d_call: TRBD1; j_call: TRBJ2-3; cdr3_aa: CASSYQGQGTDTQYF; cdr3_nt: TGTGCCAGCAGCTACCAAGGACAGGGAACAGATACGCAGTATTTT
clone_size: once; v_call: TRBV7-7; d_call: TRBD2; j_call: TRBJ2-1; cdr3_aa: CASSITSGSYNEQFF; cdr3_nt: TGTGCCAGCAGTATCACTAGCGGGAGTTACAATGAGCAGTTCTTC
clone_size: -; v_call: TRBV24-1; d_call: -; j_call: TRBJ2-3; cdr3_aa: CATRGAGQRPDTQYF; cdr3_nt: TGTGCCACCCGTGGGGCAGGGCAGCGCCCTGATACGCAGTATTTT
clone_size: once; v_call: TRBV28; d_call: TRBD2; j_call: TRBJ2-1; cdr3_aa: CASRKGSSGGFWFF; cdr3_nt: TGTGCCAGCAGAAAGGGTAGTAGCGGGGGGTTCTGGTTCTTC
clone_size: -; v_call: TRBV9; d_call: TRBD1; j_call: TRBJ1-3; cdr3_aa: CASSEQGTAGNTIYF; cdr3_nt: TGTGCCAGCAGCGAACAAGGGACAGCAGGAAACACCATATATTTT
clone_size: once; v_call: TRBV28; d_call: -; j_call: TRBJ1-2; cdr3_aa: CASSLQGTYGYTF; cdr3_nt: TGTGCCAGCAGTTTACAGGGGACCTATGGCTACACCTTC
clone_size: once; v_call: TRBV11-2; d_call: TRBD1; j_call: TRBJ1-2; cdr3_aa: CASSPIRPGQTYGYTF; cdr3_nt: TGTGCCAGCAGCCCCATTCGGCCGGGACAGACCTATGGCTACACCTTC
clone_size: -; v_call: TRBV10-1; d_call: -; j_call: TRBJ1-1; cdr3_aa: CASRVGPNTEAFF; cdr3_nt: TGCGCCAGCCGGGTCGGGCCGAACACTGAAGCTTTCTTT
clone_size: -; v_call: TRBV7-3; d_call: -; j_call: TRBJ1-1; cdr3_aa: CASSLSMNTEAFF; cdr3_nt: TGTGCCAGCAGCTTATCCATGAACACTGAAGCTTTCTTT
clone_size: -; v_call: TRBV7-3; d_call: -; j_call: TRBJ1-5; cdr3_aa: CASSLSPNQPQHF; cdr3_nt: TGTGCCAGCAGCTTAAGTCCAAATCAGCCCCAGCATTTT
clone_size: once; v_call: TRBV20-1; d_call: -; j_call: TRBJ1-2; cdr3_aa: CSARRDYGYTF; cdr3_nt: TGCAGTGCTAGGCGCGACTATGGCTACACCTTC
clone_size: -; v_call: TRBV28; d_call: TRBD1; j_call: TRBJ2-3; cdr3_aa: CASSNVGTGLGTDTQYF; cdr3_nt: TGTGCCAGCAGTAACGTGGGGACAGGGTTAGGCACAGATACGCAGTATTTT
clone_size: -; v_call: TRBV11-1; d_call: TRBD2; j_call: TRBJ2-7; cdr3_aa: CASSDSSGLTYEQYF; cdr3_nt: TGTGCCAGCAGCGACTCTAGCGGACTGACATACGAGCAGTACTTC
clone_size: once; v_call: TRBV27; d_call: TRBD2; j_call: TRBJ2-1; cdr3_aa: CASSLRGSSYNEQFF; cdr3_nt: TGTGCCAGCAGTTTACGCGGGAGTTCCTACAATGAGCAGTTCTTC
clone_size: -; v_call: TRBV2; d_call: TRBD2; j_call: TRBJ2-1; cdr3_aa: CASTFGGVPSYNEQFF; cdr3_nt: TGTGCCAGCACGTTTGGGGGGGTACCCTCCTACAATGAGCAGTTCTTC
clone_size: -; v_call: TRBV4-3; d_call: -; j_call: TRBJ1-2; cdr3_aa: CASSQVSSYGYTF; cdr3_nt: TGCGCCAGCAGCCAAGTCTCCAGCTATGGCTACACCTTC
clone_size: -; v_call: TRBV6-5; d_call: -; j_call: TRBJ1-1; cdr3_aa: CASSVRLFAEAFF; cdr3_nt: TGTGCCAGCAGCGTCAGGCTGTTCGCTGAAGCTTTCTTT
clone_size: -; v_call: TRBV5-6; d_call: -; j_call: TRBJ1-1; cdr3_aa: CASSFGRRWDTEAFF; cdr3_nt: TGTGCCAGCAGCTTTGGCAGGCGGTGGGACACTGAAGCTTTCTTT
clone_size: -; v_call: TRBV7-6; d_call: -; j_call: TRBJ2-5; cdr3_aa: CASSLVRETQYF; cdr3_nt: TGTGCCAGCAGCTTAGTACGGGAGACCCAGTACTTC
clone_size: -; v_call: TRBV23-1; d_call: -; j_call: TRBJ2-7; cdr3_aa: CASSHVRQPRLSYEQYF; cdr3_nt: TGCGCCAGCAGTCATGTAAGACAGCCTAGATTATCCTACGAGCAGTACTTC
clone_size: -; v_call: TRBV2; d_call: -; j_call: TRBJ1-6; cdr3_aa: CASSRWQGLTVRHNSPLHF; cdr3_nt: TGTGCCAGCAGCCGTTGGCAGGGACTAACCGTAAGGCATAATTCACCCCTCCACTTT
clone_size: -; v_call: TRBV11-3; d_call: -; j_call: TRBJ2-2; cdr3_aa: CASSEGRNTGELFF; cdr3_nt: TGTGCCAGCAGCGAGGGGCGGAACACCGGGGAGCTGTTTTTT
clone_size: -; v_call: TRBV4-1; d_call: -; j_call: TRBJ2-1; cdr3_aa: CASSPQVLLEQFF; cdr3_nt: TGCGCCAGCAGCCCTCAGGTGCTCCTCGAGCAGTTCTTC
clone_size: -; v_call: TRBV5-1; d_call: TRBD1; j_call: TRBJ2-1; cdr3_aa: CASSLGQGRSYNEQFF; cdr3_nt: TGCGCCAGCAGCTTGGGACAGGGGAGGTCCTACAATGAGCAGTTCTTC
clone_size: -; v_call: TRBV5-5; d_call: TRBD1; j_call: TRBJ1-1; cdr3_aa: CASSLTGQVLAEAFF; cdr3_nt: TGTGCCAGCAGCTTGACGGGACAGGTGTTAGCTGAAGCTTTCTTT
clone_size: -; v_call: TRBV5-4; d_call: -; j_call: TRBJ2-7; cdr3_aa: CASSWRTGDEQYF; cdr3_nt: TGTGCCAGCAGTTGGAGAACCGGGGACGAGCAGTACTTC
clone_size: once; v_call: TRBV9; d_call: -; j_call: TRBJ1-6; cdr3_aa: CASSVETTVNSPLHF; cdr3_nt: TGTGCCAGCAGCGTAGAAACAACCGTTAATTCACCCCTCCACTTT
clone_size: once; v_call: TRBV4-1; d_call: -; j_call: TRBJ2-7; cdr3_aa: CASSRTPGGPEEQYF; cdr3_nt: TGCGCCAGCAGCCGAACTCCCGGAGGGCCTGAGGAGCAGTACTTC
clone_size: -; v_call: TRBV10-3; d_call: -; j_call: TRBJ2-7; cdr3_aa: CAISESSIYEQYF; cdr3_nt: TGTGCCATCAGTGAGTCGTCTATTTACGAGCAGTACTTC
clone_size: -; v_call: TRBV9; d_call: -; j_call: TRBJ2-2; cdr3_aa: CASSPQGSTGELFF; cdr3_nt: TGTGCCAGCAGCCCGCAGGGGTCCACCGGGGAGCTGTTTTTT
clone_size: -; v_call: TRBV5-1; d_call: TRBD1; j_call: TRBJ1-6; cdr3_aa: CASRIGTDNSPLHF; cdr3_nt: TGCGCCAGCAGGATTGGGACAGACAATTCACCCCTCCACTTT
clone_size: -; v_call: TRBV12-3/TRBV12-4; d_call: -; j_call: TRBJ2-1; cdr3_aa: CASSSRGGHEQFF; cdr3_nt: TGTGCCAGCAGTTCCCGGGGAGGCCATGAGCAGTTCTTC